What follows describes a single T cell receptor (beta chain). The antigen is undetermined. This sample was included in a study of shared clonotypes between healthy human individuals. On the study more broadly: Plates per donor: three CD4 naive, three CD4 memory, two CD8 naive, one CD8 memory. Findings of the study overall: The expectation was that sequencing depth would affect clonotype sharing among donors.

Looked up from germline, CDR1 is SGHRS and CDR2 is YFSETQ. With V trimmed by 5 bases and J by 4 bases, 4 bases remained unmatched. The CDR3 loop spans 15 amino acids. A roughly 200 ng quantity of DNA, 25,000 to 30,000 T cell genomes, went into the sorted-subset replicate PCRs. Assay: immunoSEQ multiplex PCR; the TCRdb copy retains only in-frame clones and omits some. The sample has 700,000 or so clones; roughly 70% are singletons. Partitioning of CD4+ cells yielded a CD45RA+ naive subset and a CD45RA-negative memory subset. The J gene is TRBJ2-7, the V gene TRBV5-1; 15 positions match TRBD2. The sample comprised memory CD4+ T cells sorted from blood. Subset in this sample: CD45RA-negative fraction. This TCR derives from a woman between 25 and 40 years old in good health. The CDR3 DNA sequence: TGCGCCAGCAGTTCTGGACTAGCGGGAGGGTACGAGCAGTACTTC. The encoded protein is CASSSGLAGGYEQYF. The full variable domain, rest sourced from reference TRBV5-1 and TRBJ2-7, is KAGVTQTPRYLIKTRGQQVTLSCSPISGHRSVSWYQQTPGQGLQFLFEYFSETQRNKGNFPGRFSGRQFSNSRSEMNVSTLELGDSALYLCASSSGLAGGYEQYFGPGTRLTVT.